This T cell receptor (beta chain) was identified in a study of shared clonotypes between healthy human individuals. Germline lookup yields CDR1 MNHEY and CDR2 SVGAGI. The CDR3 loop spans 13 amino acids. The method was immunoSEQ multiplex PCR; TCRdb's version includes in-frame clones alone and lacks a portion of them. Seen here are roughly 2.5 million clones, more than 80% observed once, and the top ten hold about 0.13%. Comments on this clone: The junction and the germline gene differ at one end; a read error may be behind it.

The chain employs TRBV6-5 and TRBJ2-5; D not resolved. The receptor comes from a young man in good health. Sequenced input: naive CD4+ T cells sorted from blood. Subset given: CD45RA+ positively selected. Here the CDR3 DNA reads TGTGCCACCAGTCCTTATAGAGAAGAGACCCAGTACTTC. It specifies CATSPYREETQYF.